The rows below give T cell receptor beta chains drawn from one sample of a study of cytomegalovirus exposure and HLA in healthy donors. TCRdb keeps only in-frame clones here, not all; method: immunoSEQ multiplex PCR. The repertoire holds about 120,000 clones, with around 81% as singletons. The sequenced sample was PBMCs. These receptors were collected from a woman aged 35 to 49 in good health and CMV-seronegative. Both conserved end residues are part of each CDR3. Each record gives: clone size, D gene, J gene, V gene, CDR3 protein, CDR3 DNA. A D gene is named only where the DNA matches it firmly. Size is stated for part of the rows, as once, few or many counts, or as a class when the clone is expanded.

NA	NA	TRBJ2-3	TRBV2	CASSEERTLTDTQYF	TGTGCCAGCAGTGAAGAGCGTACCCTTACAGATACGCAGTATTTT
NA	NA	TRBJ1-3	TRBV20-1	CSRAGNTIYF	TGCAGCAGGGCAGGAAACACCATATATTTT
NA	TRBD2	TRBJ2-3	TRBV7-2	CASSFAGGSTDTQYF	TGTGCCAGCAGCTTCGCGGGAGGGAGCACAGATACGCAGTATTTT
few	TRBD2	TRBJ2-2	TRBV10-3	CAISESTSGGNTGELFF	TGTGCCATCAGTGAGTCGACTAGCGGGGGAAACACCGGGGAGCTGTTTTTT
NA	NA	TRBJ1-1	TRBV28	CASRYRAMNTEAFF	TGTGCCAGCAGGTACAGGGCAATGAACACTGAAGCTTTCTTT
few	NA	TRBJ1-2	TRBV4-1	CASSQDGQAYGYTF	TGCGCCAGCAGCCAAGATGGGCAGGCCTATGGCTACACCTTC
NA	NA	TRBJ2-2	TRBV5-1	CASKVRENTGELFF	TGCGCCAGCAAAGTCAGGGAAAACACCGGGGAGCTGTTTTTT
NA	TRBD2	TRBJ2-7	TRBV4-1	CASSQELGGGEQYF	TGCGCCAGCAGCCAAGAGCTGGGGGGGGGCGAGCAGTACTTC
NA	NA	TRBJ1-5	TRBV5-8	CASSPGMSGNQPQHF	TGTGCCAGCAGCCCAGGGATGAGTGGCAATCAGCCCCAGCATTTT
NA	TRBD2	TRBJ2-7	TRBV28	CASRNRYSGMAHEQYF	TGTGCCAGCCGAAACCGATATAGCGGGATGGCCCACGAGCAGTACTTC
NA	NA	TRBJ1-2	TRBV15	CATSRDPGREGFGYGYTF	TGTGCCACCAGCAGAGATCCGGGCAGGGAGGGGTTCGGATATGGCTACACCTTC
few	NA	TRBJ1-2	TRBV10-3	CAIRDDSENYGYTF	TGTGCCATCAGGGATGACAGCGAGAACTATGGCTACACCTTC
NA	NA	TRBJ1-1	TRBV7-9	CASSSNMNTEAFF	TGTGCCAGCAGCTCGAACATGAACACTGAAGCTTTCTTT
once	TRBD2	TRBJ2-3	TRBV4-2	CASSQDGSGADTQYF	TGTGCCAGCAGCCAAGATGGTAGCGGGGCAGATACGCAGTATTTT
once	TRBD1	TRBJ1-2	TRBV5-4	CASSLMLGTGGEYTF	TGTGCCAGCAGCTTGATGTTGGGGACAGGGGGCGAATACACCTTC
NA	TRBD2	TRBJ2-5	TRBV18	CASSPSSGGAEETQYF	TGTGCCAGCTCACCTTCTAGCGGGGGGGCTGAAGAGACCCAGTACTTC
NA	TRBD2	TRBJ2-3	TRBV10-3	CAISELAGGPDTQYF	TGTGCCATCAGTGAATTAGCGGGAGGGCCGGATACGCAGTATTTT
NA	TRBD2	TRBJ2-7	TRBV11-3	CASSLREGLDEQYF	TGTGCCAGCAGCTTACGGGAGGGCCTCGACGAGCAGTACTTC
NA	NA	TRBJ1-5	TRBV7-2	CASSVRVGSGNQPQHF	TGTGCCAGCAGCGTGCGGGTAGGTAGTGGCAATCAGCCCCAGCATTTT
NA	NA	TRBJ2-2	TRBV19	CASTRQANTGELFF	TGTGCCAGTACCAGGCAGGCGAACACCGGGGAGCTGTTTTTT
NA	NA	TRBJ1-2	TRBV6-5	CASSYSARGNYGYTF	TGTGCCAGCAGTTACTCGGCCAGGGGAAACTATGGCTACACCTTC
NA	NA	TRBJ1-1	TRBV2	CAGRGDTEAFF	TGTGCCGGACGGGGGGACACTGAAGCTTTCTTT
NA	TRBD1	TRBJ2-6	TRBV27	CASRGQGAGANVLTF	TGTGCCAGCCGGGGACAGGGGGCCGGGGCCAACGTCCTGACTTTC
few	TRBD2	TRBJ2-3	TRBV6-4	CASRRLAGDADTQYF	TGTGCCAGCAGAAGACTAGCGGGAGATGCAGATACGCAGTATTTT
NA	TRBD2	TRBJ2-3	TRBV5-1	CASSFPGTSGSTDTQYF	TGCGCCAGCAGCTTTCCCGGGACTAGCGGTAGCACAGATACGCAGTATTTT
NA	NA	TRBJ1-1	TRBV5-1	CAGSWAGMNTEAFF	TGCGCCGGCAGCTGGGCAGGGATGAACACTGAAGCTTTCTTT
NA	NA	TRBJ1-5	TRBV25-1	CASSDGINQPQHF	TGTGCCAGCAGTGACGGGATTAATCAGCCCCAGCATTTT
NA	NA	TRBJ1-1	TRBV7-9	CASTLQVTNTEAFF	TGTGCCAGCACCCTACAGGTAACGAACACTGAAGCTTTCTTT
once	NA	TRBJ1-1	TRBV10-3	CAISDRGRNTEAFF	TGTGCCATCAGTGACAGAGGCCGGAACACTGAAGCTTTCTTT
NA	NA	TRBJ2-3	TRBV11-2	CASSSPVGATQYF	TGTGCCAGCAGCTCCCCGGTTGGAGCTACGCAGTATTTT
NA	TRBD2	TRBJ2-7	TRBV27	CASSLGGVPYEQYF	TGTGCCAGCAGTTTGGGGGGGGTCCCCTACGAGCAGTACTTC
NA	NA	TRBJ1-1	TRBV6-6	CASSYRTENTEAFF	TGTGCCAGCAGTTACCGGACAGAGAACACTGAAGCTTTCTTT
few	TRBD1	TRBJ2-2	TRBV27	CASSSGTGGGSGELFF	TGTGCCAGCAGTTCAGGGACAGGGGGGGGTTCCGGGGAGCTGTTTTTT
NA	NA	TRBJ1-5	TRBV6-5	CASRSGKNQPQHF	TGTGCCAGCAGGTCAGGGAAGAATCAGCCCCAGCATTTT
NA	NA	TRBJ2-3	TRBV25-1	CASSARGADTQYF	TGTGCCAGCAGTGCGCGGGGCGCAGATACGCAGTATTTT
NA	NA	TRBJ2-3	TRBV7-2	CASSLRQATDTQYF	TGTGCCAGCAGCTTAAGACAGGCCACAGATACGCAGTATTTT
NA	TRBD1	TRBJ2-2	TRBV27	CARRQGKTGELFF	TGTGCCAGAAGACAGGGTAAGACGGGGGAGCTGTTTTTT
NA	NA	TRBJ2-4	TRBV28	CASSLSVGKNIQYF	TGTGCCAGCAGTCTTAGCGTGGGCAAAAACATTCAGTACTTC
NA	NA	TRBJ2-5	TRBV6-5	CASSYSRNGETQYF	TGTGCCAGCAGTTACTCGAGGAACGGGGAGACCCAGTACTTC
NA	TRBD2	TRBJ2-3	TRBV5-4	CASSLLWLAGARNTDTQYF	TGTGCCAGCAGCTTGCTTTGGCTAGCGGGGGCGAGGAACACAGATACGCAGTATTTT
NA	NA	TRBJ1-1	TRBV29-1	CSVRQRNTEAFF	TGCAGCGTGAGACAGAGGAACACTGAAGCTTTCTTT
NA	TRBD1	TRBJ2-7	TRBV5-4	CASSYRDRAYEQYF	TGTGCCAGCAGCTACCGGGACAGGGCATACGAGCAGTACTTC
NA	NA	TRBJ2-7	TRBV5-6	CASSLGSSYEQYF	TGTGCCAGCAGCTTGGGCAGCTCCTACGAGCAGTACTTC
NA	NA	TRBJ1-1	TRBV27	CASSLHTGSWAFF	TGTGCCAGCAGTTTACATACAGGGTCCTGGGCTTTCTTT
few	TRBD2	TRBJ2-3	TRBV11-3	CASSSGLAGLTDTQYF	TGTGCCAGCAGCTCGGGACTAGCGGGGTTAACAGATACGCAGTATTTT
NA	NA	TRBJ1-3	TRBV9	CASSVYPHSSGNTIYF	TGTGCCAGCAGCGTATACCCGCATAGCTCTGGAAACACCATATATTTT
NA	TRBD1	TRBJ1-2	TRBV5-1	CASSLGGTGLHYGYTF	TGCGCCAGCAGCTTGGGTGGGACAGGGCTCCATTATGGCTACACCTTC
few	TRBD1	TRBJ1-1	TRBV11-2	CASSLIVKGTGGAFF	TGTGCCAGCAGCTTAATCGTGAAGGGGACAGGGGGAGCTTTCTTT
few	NA	TRBJ2-7	TRBV5-5	CASSPRDFSYEQYF	TGTGCCAGCAGCCCTCGGGACTTTTCCTACGAGCAGTACTTC
NA	NA	TRBJ2-5	TRBV4-3	CASSQDHPGRQETQYF	TGCGCCAGCAGCCAAGATCATCCGGGGAGACAAGAGACCCAGTACTTC
NA	NA	TRBJ1-1	TRBV5-1	CASSATDSLNTEAFF	TGCGCCAGCAGCGCCACGGACAGTTTGAACACTGAAGCTTTCTTT
NA	NA	TRBJ2-5	TRBV27	CASHGIREETQYF	TGTGCCAGCCACGGGATTCGTGAAGAGACCCAGTACTTC
few	TRBD2	TRBJ2-1	TRBV4-1	CASSQEVLAGGDGEQFF	TGCGCCAGCAGCCAAGAGGTACTAGCGGGAGGTGATGGTGAGCAGTTCTTC
NA	TRBD1	TRBJ1-1	TRBV9	CASSLGTGGMNTEAFF	TGTGCCAGCAGCCTCGGGACAGGAGGGATGAACACTGAAGCTTTCTTT
few	NA	TRBJ2-5	TRBV7-3	CASSLDREETQYF	TGTGCCAGCAGCTTGGACAGAGAAGAGACCCAGTACTTC
NA	TRBD2	TRBJ2-5	TRBV4-2	CASSQELGPSLAVDQETQYF	TGTGCCAGCAGCCAAGAACTAGGGCCCTCACTAGCGGTCGACCAAGAGACCCAGTACTTC
NA	TRBD2	TRBJ2-3	TRBV4-1	CASSALAGPTDTQYF	TGCGCCAGCTCCGCACTAGCGGGGCCTACAGATACGCAGTATTTT
NA	NA	TRBJ2-3	TRBV9	CASSLAPSASTDTQYF	TGTGCCAGCAGCCTAGCCCCTAGCGCTAGCACAGATACGCAGTATTTT
NA	TRBD1	TRBJ1-2	TRBV4-2	CASSQGGQGADYGYTF	TGTGCCAGCAGCCAAGGGGGACAGGGGGCAGACTATGGCTACACCTTC
NA	TRBD2	TRBJ2-7	TRBV5-4	CASSLLERGYQDEQYF	TGTGCCAGCAGCTTGCTAGAGCGGGGCTATCAGGACGAGCAGTACTTC